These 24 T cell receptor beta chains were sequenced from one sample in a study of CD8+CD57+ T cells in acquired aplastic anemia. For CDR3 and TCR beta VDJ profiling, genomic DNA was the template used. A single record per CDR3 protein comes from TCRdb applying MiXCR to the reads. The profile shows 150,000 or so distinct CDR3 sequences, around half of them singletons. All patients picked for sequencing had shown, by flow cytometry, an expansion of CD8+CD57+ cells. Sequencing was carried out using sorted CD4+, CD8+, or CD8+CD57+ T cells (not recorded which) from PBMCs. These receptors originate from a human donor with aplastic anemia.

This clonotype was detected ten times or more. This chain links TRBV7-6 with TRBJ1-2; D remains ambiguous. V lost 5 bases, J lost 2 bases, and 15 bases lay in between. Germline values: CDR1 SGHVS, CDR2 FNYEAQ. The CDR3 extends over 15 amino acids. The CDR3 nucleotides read TGTGCCAGCAGCGAAGAAGGTAGCCCCAACTATGGCTACACCTTC. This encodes CASSEEGSPNYGYTF.

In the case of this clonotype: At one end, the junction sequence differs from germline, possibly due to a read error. As DNA, the CDR3 is TGCGGCGTTGTCAGGAGGAGCTCCTACGAGCAGTACTTC. This gives the protein CGVVRRSSYEQYF. The V and J genes are TRBV29-1 and TRBJ2-7, with a possible D match to TRBD2 (5 bases). The length of the CDR3 is 13 residues. From germline, CDR1 is SQVTM and CDR2 ANQGSEA.

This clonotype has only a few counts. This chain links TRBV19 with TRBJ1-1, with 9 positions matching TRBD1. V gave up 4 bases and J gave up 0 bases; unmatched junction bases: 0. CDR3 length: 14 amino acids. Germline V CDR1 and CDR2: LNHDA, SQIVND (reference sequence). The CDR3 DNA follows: TGTGCCAGTAGTAGGGACAGGGTGAACACTGAAGCTTTCTTT. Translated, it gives CASSRDRVNTEAFF.

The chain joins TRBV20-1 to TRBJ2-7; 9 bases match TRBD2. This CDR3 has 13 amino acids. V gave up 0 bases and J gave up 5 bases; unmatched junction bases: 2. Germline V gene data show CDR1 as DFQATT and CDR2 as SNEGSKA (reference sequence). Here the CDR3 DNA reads TGCAGTGCTAGAGAGCTAGCGGGGAACGAGCAGTACTTC. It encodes CSARELAGNEQYF.

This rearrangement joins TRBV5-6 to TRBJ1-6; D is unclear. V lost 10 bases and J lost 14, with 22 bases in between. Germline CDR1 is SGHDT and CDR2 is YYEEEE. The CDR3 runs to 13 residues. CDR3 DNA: TGTGCCCGCTGGGAGGCTGGGTACAAGGCCCTCCACTTT. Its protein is CARWEAGYKALHF.

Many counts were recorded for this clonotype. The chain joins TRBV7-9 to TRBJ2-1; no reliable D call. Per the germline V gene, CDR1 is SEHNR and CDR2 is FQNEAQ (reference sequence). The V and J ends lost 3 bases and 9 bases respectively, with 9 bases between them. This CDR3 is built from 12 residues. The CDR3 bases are TGTGCCAGCAGCTTGATACCGGGTGAGCAGTTCTTC. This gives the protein CASSLIPGEQFF. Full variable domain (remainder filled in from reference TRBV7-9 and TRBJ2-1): DTGVSQNPRHKITKRGQNVTFRCDPISEHNRLYWYRQTLGQGPEFLTYFQNEAQLEKSRLLSDRFSAERPKGSFSTLEIQRTEQGDSAMYLCASSLIPGEQFFGPGTRLTVL.

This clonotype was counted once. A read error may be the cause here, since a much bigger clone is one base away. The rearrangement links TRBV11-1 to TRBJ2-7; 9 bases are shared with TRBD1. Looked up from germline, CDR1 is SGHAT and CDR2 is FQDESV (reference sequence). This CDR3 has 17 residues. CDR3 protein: CASSNPSRDRVFYDQYF. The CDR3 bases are TGTGCCAGCAGCAACCCTTCCCGGGACAGGGTATTCTACGATCAGTACTTC.

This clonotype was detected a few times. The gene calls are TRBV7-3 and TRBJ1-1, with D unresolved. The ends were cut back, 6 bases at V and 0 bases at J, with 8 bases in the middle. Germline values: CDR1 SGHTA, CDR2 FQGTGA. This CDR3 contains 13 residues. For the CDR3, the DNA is TGTGCCAGCAGATCGGATATGAACACTGAAGCTTTCTTT. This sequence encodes CASRSDMNTEAFF.

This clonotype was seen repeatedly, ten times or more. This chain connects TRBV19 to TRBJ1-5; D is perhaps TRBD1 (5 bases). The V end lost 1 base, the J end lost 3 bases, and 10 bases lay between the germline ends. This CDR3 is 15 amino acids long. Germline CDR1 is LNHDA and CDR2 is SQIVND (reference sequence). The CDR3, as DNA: TGTGCCAGTAGTATAGGACAGAGAGACAATCAGCCCCAGCATTTT. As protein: CASSIGQRDNQPQHF.

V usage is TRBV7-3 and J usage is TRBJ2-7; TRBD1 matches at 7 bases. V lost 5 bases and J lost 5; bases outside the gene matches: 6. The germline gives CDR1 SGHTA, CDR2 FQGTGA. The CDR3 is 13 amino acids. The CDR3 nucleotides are TGTGCCAGCAGCCCCCAGGGGGACCACGAGCAGTACTTC. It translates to CASSPQGDHEQYF.

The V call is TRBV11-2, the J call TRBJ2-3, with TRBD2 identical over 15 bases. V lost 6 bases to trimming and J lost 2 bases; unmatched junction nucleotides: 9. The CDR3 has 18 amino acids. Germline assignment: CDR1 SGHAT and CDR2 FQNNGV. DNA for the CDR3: TGTGCCAGCAGAACCGGGACTAGCGGGGGGCTCATCACAGATACGCAGTATTTT. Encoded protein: CASRTGTSGGLITDTQYF.

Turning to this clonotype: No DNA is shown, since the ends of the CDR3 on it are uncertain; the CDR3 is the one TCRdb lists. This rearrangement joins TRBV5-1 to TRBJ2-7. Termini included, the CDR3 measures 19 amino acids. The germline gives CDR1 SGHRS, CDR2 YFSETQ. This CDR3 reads CASSFYICNAAVQEREQYF.

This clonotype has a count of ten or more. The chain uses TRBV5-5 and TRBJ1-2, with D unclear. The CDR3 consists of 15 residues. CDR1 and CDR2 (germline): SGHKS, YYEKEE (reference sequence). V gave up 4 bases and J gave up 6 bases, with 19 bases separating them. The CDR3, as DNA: TGTGCCAGCAGCCCCCTGTCGGCAACGAGGAATGGCTACACCTTC. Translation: CASSPLSATRNGYTF.

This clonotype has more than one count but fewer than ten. This CDR3 reads CASRAGTSGGREADTQYF. In nucleotides, the CDR3 is TGTGCCAGCCGGGCGGGGACTAGCGGGGGCAGGGAGGCGGATACGCAGTATTTT. V is TRBV2 and J is TRBJ2-3; 14 nucleotides align to TRBD2. This CDR3 spans 18 amino acids. Per germline, CDR1 SNHLY and CDR2 FYNNEI. With V trimmed by 8 bases and J by 6 bases, 16 bases remained unmatched.

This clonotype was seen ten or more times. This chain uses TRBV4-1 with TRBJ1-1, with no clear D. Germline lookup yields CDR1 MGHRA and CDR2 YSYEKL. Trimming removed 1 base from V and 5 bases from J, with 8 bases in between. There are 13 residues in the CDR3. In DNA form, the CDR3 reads TGCGCCAGCAGCCAAGGGTACGAGACTGAAGCTTTCTTT. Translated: CASSQGYETEAFF.

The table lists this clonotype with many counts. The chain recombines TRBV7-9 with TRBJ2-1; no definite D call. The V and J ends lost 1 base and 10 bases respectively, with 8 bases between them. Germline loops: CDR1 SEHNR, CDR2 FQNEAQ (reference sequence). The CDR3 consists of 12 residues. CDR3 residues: CASSLVRPEQFF. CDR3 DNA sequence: TGTGCCAGCAGCTTAGTCCGGCCCGAGCAGTTCTTC.

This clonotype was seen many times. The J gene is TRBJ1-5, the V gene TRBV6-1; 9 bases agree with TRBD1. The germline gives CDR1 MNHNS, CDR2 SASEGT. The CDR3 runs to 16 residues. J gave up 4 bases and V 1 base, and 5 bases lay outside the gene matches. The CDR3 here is CASSEDRGQGNQPQHF. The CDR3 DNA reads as TGTGCCAGCAGTGAAGACAGGGGACAGGGTAATCAGCCCCAGCATTTT.

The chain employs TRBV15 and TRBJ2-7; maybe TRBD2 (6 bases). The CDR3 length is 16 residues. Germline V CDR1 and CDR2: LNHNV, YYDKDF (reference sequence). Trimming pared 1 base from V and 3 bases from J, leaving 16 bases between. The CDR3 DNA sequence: TGTGCCACCAGCAGAGTGGGTAGCGGCAGAGACTACGAGCAGTACTTC. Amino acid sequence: CATSRVGSGRDYEQYF.

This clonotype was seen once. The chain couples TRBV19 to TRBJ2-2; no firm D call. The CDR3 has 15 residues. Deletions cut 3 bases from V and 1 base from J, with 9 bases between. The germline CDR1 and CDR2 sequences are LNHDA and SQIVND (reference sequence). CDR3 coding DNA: TGTGCCAGTAGTATTATGAGGCAGAACACCGGGGAGCTGTTTTTT. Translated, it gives CASSIMRQNTGELFF.

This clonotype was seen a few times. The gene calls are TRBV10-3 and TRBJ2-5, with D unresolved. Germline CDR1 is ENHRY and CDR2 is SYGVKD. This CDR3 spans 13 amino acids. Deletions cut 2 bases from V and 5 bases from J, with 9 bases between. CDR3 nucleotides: TGTGCCATCAGTGAGGATGGTTTGGAGACCCAGTACTTC. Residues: CAISEDGLETQYF.

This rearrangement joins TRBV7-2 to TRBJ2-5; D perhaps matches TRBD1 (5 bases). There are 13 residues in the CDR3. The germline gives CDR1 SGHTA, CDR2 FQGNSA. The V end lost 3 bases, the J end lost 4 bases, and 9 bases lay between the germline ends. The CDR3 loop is CASSLEGAETQYF. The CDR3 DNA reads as TGTGCCAGCAGCTTGGAAGGGGCAGAGACCCAGTACTTC. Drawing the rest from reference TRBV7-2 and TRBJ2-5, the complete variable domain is GAGVSQSPSNKVTEKGKDVELRCDPISGHTALYWYRQSLGQGLEFLIYFQGNSAPDKSGLPSDRFSAERTGGSVSTLTIQRTQQEDSAVYLCASSLEGAETQYFGPGTRLLVL.

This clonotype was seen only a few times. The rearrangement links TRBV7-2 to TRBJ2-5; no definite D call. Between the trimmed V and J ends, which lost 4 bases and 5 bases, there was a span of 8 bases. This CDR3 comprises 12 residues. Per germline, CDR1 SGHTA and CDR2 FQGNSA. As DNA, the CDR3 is TGTGCCAGCAGCTCACTGCGGGAGACCCAGTACTTC. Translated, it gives CASSSLRETQYF. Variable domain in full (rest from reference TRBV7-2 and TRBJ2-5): GAGVSQSPSNKVTEKGKDVELRCDPISGHTALYWYRQSLGQGLEFLIYFQGNSAPDKSGLPSDRFSAERTGGSVSTLTIQRTQQEDSAVYLCASSSLRETQYFGPGTRLLVL.

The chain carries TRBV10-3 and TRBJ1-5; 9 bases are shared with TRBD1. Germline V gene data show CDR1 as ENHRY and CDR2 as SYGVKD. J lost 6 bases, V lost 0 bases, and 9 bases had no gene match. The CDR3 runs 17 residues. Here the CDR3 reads CAISESVDRGGSQPQHF. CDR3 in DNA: TGTGCCATCAGTGAGTCTGTGGACAGGGGAGGTAGTCAGCCCCAGCATTTT.

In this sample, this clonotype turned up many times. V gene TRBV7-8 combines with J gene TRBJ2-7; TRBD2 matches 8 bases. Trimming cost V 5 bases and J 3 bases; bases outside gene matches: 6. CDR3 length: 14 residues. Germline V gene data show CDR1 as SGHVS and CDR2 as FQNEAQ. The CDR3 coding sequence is TGTGCCAGCAGCGTGTCCGGGACTAGCTACGAGCAGTACTTC. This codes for CASSVSGTSYEQYF.